The 13 T cell receptor beta chains listed next were all sequenced from one sample in a study of blood T cells in healthy people across ages. A sample-barcoded 5' primer and a J-beta primer mix were used in a second PCR of about 7 to 11 cycles. Via MiXCR, TCRdb re-called the 5' RACE reads, giving one row per CDR3 protein. The table shows about 1.4 million distinct CDR3 sequences, with approximately 59% occurring only once. Sequenced input: blood. The origin of the receptors is a man younger than 35 in good health.

The chain combines TRBV29-1 with TRBJ1-2; the D is unclear. This CDR3 has 15 amino acids. Germline-derived CDR1 and CDR2 are SQVTM and ANQGSEA. V gave up 0 bases and J gave up 4 bases, with 15 bases separating them. CDR3 sequence (DNA): TGCAGCGTTGAAGATTTACCCGACATCCTCTATGGCTACACCTTC. Amino acid sequence: CSVEDLPDILYGYTF.

A remark on this clonotype: The junction departs from the called germline gene at one end, perhaps through a read error. This chain joins TRBV7-7 and TRBJ2-3, with TRBD2 matching over 8 bases. The CDR3 length is 16 residues. In germline, CDR1 is SSHAT, CDR2 FNYEAQ (reference sequence). CDR3 residues: CASSPGAGGLTDTQYF. DNA of the CDR3: TGTGCTAGCAGCCCCGGGGCGGGGGGACTCACAGATACGCAGTATTTT.

This clonotype has just a few counts. The chain combines TRBV5-1 with TRBJ2-1, with TRBD2 matching over 9 bases. Germline V gene sequence: CDR1 SGHRS, CDR2 YFSETQ. Germline trimming cut 8 bases from V and 10 bases from J; bases unmatched to any gene: 4. There are 11 residues in the CDR3. CDR3 sequence: CASAGGDEQFF. The DNA of the CDR3 is TGCGCCAGTGCGGGGGGGGACGAGCAGTTCTTC.

The chain couples TRBV29-1 to TRBJ1-1; D unclear. The CDR3 has 12 residues. The V gene lost 3 bases and the J gene lost 6 bases, with 11 bases spanning the gap. Germline lookup yields CDR1 SQVTM and CDR2 ANQGSEA. Here the CDR3 reads CSVEGRTAEAFF. The CDR3 bases are TGCAGCGTTGAGGGCAGAACTGCTGAAGCTTTCTTT.

This clonotype was observed once. V and J are TRBV4-2 and TRBJ2-7, with TRBD2 matching over 8 bases. Germline CDR1 is LGHNA and CDR2 is YNFKEQ. The V segment lost 0 bases and the J segment 4 bases; nucleotides outside the gene matches: 14. This CDR3 contains 18 residues. In DNA, the CDR3 is TGTGCCAGCAGCCAAGACCCCCAGGTCGGGAGGGCCTTTTACGAGCAGTACTTC. Protein product: CASSQDPQVGRAFYEQYF.

The rearrangement joins TRBV5-1 to TRBJ2-5, with D unresolved. The V gene's germline CDR1 is SGHRS and CDR2 YFSETQ. The CDR3 covers 14 residues. The ends were cut back, 3 bases at V and 11 bases at J, with 20 bases in the middle. CDR3 sequence reads: CASSYSRNNNEQYF. CDR3 DNA: TGCGCCAGCAGCTACTCGCGGAACAACAATGAGCAGTACTTC.

This rearrangement joins TRBV12-3 or TRBV12-4 to TRBJ1-2; D uncertain. Trimming left V 3 bases short and J 10 bases short, with 3 bases between. The CDR3 is 9 amino acids. CDR3 sequence (DNA): TGTGCCAGCAGTTTCCCCTACACCTTC. This sequence encodes CASSFPYTF.

This clonotype is a singleton in its sample. The chain carries TRBV4-1 and TRBJ1-2, with 7 bases aligning to TRBD1. Looked up from germline, CDR1 is MGHRA and CDR2 is YSYEKL. The V gene end was trimmed by 4 bases and the J gene end by 2 bases; junction bases not matched to a gene: 13. CDR3 length equals 17 residues. CDR3 protein: CASSPTDRSVVNYGYTF. CDR3 nucleotides: TGCGCCAGCAGCCCTACGGACAGGAGCGTTGTCAACTATGGCTACACCTTC.

About this clonotype: The junction differs from germline at one of its ends, possibly a read error. The J gene is TRBJ2-4, the V gene TRBV4-1; tentatively, D is TRBD1 or TRBD2 (5 bases each). The end of the DNA fits TRBJ2-7 better, so the J call may be wrong. The CDR3 covers 14 residues. Germline values: CDR1 MGHRA, CDR2 YSYEKL. The CDR3 region has the DNA TGCGCCAGCAGCCAACCGGGGACCTCCTCCGAGCAGTACTTC. This encodes CASSQPGTSSEQYF.

This chain links TRBV7-9 with TRBJ2-1; TRBD2 matches 8 bases. Germline CDR1 SEHNR, CDR2 FQNEAQ (reference sequence). The V and J ends lost 0 bases and 4 bases, in that order; junction bases with no gene match: 8. The CDR3 length is 17 residues. The CDR3 reads CASSLASGGHTYNEQFF. The CDR3 nucleotides are TGTGCCAGCAGCTTAGCCAGCGGGGGCCACACATACAATGAGCAGTTCTTC.

The chain links TRBV7-9 to TRBJ2-1, with a weak D call TRBD2 (7 bases). There are 16 residues in the CDR3. V was pared by 5 bases and J by 4 bases, with 18 bases between. Germline CDR1 reads SEHNR; CDR2 reads FQNEAQ (reference sequence). The DNA for the CDR3 is TGTGCCAGCAGCCCCCCCTTCGGGGGGCCTTACAATGAGCAGTTCTTC. Protein: CASSPPFGGPYNEQFF.

The J gene is TRBJ2-7, the V gene TRBV6-2 or TRBV6-3, with D tentatively TRBD1 (5 bases). Germline loops: CDR1 MNHEY, CDR2 SVGEGT. The CDR3 runs 13 residues. The V gene lost 6 bases and the J gene lost 3 bases, with 12 bases spanning the gap. CDR3 nucleotides: TGTGCCAGCAGATCCCCAGGGTTCTACGAGCAGTACTTC. Translating it yields CASRSPGFYEQYF.

V gene TRBV4-3 combines with J gene TRBJ1-5; tentative D call: TRBD1 (5 bases). The germline V gene encodes CDR1 LGHNA and CDR2 YSLEER. The germline V and J ends were trimmed by 1 base and 5 bases, with 18 bases remaining between them. The CDR3 has 17 amino acids. CDR3 amino acids: CASSQGTGTQRDQPQHF. CDR3 coding DNA: TGCGCCAGCAGCCAAGGTACGGGGACCCAGAGAGATCAGCCCCAGCATTTT.